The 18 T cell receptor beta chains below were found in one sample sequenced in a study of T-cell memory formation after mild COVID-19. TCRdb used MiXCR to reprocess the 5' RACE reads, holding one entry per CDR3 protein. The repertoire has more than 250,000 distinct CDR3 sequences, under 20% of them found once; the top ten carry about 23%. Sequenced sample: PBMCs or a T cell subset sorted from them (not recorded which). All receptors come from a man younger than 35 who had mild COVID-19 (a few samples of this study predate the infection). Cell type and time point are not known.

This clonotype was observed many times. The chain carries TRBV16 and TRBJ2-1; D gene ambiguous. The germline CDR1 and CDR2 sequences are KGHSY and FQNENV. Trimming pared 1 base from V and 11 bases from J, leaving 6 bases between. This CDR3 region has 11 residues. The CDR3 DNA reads TGTGCCAGCAGCCAATTTCAGCAGCAGTTCTTC. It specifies CASSQFQQQFF.

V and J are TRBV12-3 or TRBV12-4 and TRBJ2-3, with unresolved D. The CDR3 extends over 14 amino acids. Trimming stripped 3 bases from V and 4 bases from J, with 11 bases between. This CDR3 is CASSFRRFPDTQYF. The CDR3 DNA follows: TGTGCCAGCAGTTTCCGACGGTTCCCAGATACGCAGTATTTT.

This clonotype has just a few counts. The CDR3 DNA reads TGTGCCAGCAGAAACAGGGAGGACACTGAAGCTTTCTTT. This gives the protein CASRNREDTEAFF. The rearrangement uses TRBV6-2 or TRBV6-3 and TRBJ1-1, with D tentatively TRBD1 (6 bases). The CDR3 has 13 residues. The V end lost 6 bases, the J end lost 3 bases, and 11 bases lay between the germline ends. The germline CDR1 and CDR2 sequences are MNHEY and SVGEGT.

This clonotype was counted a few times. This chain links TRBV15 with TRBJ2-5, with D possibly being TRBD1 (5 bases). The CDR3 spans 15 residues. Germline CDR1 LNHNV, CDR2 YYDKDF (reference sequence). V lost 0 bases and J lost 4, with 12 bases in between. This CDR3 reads CATSRDLAGSETQYF. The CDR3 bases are TGTGCCACCAGCAGAGATCTTGCAGGGTCAGAGACCCAGTACTTC.

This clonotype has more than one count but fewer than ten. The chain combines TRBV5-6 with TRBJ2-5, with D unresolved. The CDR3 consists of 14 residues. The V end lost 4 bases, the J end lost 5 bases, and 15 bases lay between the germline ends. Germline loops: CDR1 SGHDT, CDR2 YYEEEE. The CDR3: CASSAEEEWETQYF. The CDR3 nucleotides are TGTGCCAGCAGCGCAGAGGAAGAGTGGGAGACCCAGTACTTC.

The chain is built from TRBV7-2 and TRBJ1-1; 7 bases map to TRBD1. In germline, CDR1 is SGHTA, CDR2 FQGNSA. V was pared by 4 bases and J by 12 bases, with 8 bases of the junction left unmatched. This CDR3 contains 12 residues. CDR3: CASSSRQGLPFF. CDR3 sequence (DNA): TGTGCCAGCAGCTCACGACAGGGTCTGCCTTTCTTT.

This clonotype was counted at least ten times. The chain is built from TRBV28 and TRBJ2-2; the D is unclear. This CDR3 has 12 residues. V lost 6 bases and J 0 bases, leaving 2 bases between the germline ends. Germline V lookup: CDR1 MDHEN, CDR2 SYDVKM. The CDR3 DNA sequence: TGTGCCAGCAGACCGAACACCGGGGAGCTGTTTTTT. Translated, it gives CASRPNTGELFF.

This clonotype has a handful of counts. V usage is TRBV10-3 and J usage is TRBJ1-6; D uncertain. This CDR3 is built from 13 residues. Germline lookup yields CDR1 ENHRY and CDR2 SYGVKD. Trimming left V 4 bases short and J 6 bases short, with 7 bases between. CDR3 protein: CAISGSGNSPLHF. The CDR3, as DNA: TGTGCCATCAGTGGTAGTGGTAATTCACCCCTCCACTTT.

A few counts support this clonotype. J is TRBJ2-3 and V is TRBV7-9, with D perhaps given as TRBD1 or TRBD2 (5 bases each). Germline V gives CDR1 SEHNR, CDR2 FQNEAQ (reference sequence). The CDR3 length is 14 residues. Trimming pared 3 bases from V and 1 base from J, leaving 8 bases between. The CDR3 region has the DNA TGTGCCAGCAGCTTTATGGGGGGCACAGATACGCAGTATTTT. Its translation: CASSFMGGTDTQYF.

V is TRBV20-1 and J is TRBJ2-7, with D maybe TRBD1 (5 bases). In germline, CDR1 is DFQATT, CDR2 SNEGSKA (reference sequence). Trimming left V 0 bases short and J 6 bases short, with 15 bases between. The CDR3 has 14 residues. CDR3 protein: CSARDTPDRGEQYF. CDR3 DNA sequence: TGCAGTGCTAGAGATACGCCTGACAGAGGCGAGCAGTACTTC.

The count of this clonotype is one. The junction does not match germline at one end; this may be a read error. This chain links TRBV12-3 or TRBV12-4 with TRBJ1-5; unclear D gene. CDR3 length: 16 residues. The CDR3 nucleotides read TGTGCCAGCAGTCCGAGCCGGGGATATAGCAATCAGCACCAGCATTTT. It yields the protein CASSPSRGYSNQHQHF.

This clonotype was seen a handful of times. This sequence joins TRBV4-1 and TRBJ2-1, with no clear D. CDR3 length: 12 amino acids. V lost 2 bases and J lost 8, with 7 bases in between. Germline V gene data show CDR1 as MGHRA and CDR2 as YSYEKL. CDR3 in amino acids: CASSQLRDEQFF. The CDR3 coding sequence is TGCGCCAGCAGCCAATTGCGCGATGAGCAGTTCTTC.

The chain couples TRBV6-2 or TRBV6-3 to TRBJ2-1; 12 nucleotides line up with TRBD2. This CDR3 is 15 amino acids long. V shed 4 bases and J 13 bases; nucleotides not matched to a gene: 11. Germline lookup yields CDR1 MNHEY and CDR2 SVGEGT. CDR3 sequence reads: CASSLRTSGVLGQFF. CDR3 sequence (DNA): TGTGCCAGCAGTTTGCGGACTAGCGGGGTCCTTGGACAGTTCTTC.

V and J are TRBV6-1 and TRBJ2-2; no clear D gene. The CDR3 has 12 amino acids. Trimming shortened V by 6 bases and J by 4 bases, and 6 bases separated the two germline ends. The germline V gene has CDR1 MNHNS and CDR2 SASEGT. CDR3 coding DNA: TGTGCCAGCAGCCAGGTCACCGGGGAGCTGTTTTTT. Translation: CASSQVTGELFF.

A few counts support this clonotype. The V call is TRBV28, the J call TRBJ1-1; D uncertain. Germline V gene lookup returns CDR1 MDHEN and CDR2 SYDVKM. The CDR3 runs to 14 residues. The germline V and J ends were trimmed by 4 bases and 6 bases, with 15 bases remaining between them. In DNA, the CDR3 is TGTGCCAGCAGTTCTCTGGAGACATTCGCTGAAGCTTTCTTT. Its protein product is CASSSLETFAEAFF. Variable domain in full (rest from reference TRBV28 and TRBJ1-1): DVKVTQSSRYLVKRTGEKVFLECVQDMDHENMFWYRQDPGLGLRLIYFSYDVKMKEKGDIPEGYSVSREKKERFSLILESASTNQTSMYLCASSSLETFAEAFFGQGTRLTVV.

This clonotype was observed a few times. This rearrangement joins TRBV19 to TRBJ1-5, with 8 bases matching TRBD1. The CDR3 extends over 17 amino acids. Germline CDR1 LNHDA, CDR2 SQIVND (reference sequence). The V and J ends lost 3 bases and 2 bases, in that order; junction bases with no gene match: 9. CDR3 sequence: CASSIWTGNIGNQPQHF. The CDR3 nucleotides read TGTGCCAGTAGTATCTGGACAGGGAATATCGGCAATCAGCCCCAGCATTTT.

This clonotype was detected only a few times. The CDR3 loop is CASSPGSTIFYEQYF. In DNA, the CDR3 is TGTGCCAGCAGTCCGGGGTCGACAATTTTCTACGAGCAGTACTTC. The V call is TRBV6-5, the J call TRBJ2-7, with D possibly TRBD2 on 5 matching bases. Per germline, CDR1 MNHEY and CDR2 SVGAGI. V lost 5 bases to trimming and J lost 3 bases, with 17 bases between them. CDR3 length: 15 residues.

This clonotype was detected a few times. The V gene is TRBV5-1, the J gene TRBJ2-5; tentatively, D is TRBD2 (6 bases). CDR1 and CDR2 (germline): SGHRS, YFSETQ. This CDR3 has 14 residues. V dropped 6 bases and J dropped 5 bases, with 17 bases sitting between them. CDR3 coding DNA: TGCGCCAGCAAACCGGGACTTAGCGGTGAGACCCAGTACTTC. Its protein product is CASKPGLSGETQYF.